The T cell receptor beta chain described here comes from a study of blood T cell repertoires in COVID-19. Study background: In each case, the material was cDNA or gDNA derived from T cells, B-cell-depleted T cells, or PBMCs.

V lost 3 bases and J lost 0, with 14 bases in between. Per the germline V gene, CDR1 is KGHSH and CDR2 is LQKENI. The CDR3 covers 16 residues. Adults between about 18 and 89 years of age took part from 24 US areas. The study assigned cohorts using participant-reported clinical history. Libraries were prepared by immunoSEQ multiplex PCR; TCRdb keeps only in-frame clonotypes and omits some of them. The repertoire holds over 130,000 clones, with about 75% as singletons. Sequencing was carried out using PBMCs or T cells enriched from blood (not recorded which). This TCR was sampled from a woman between 50 and 59 years old who had recovered from COVID-19. The genes are TRBV18 and TRBJ1-2; D uncertain. The CDR3 sequence is CASSPMLAEANYGYTF. The CDR3, as DNA: TGTGCCAGCTCACCGATGCTGGCCGAAGCTAACTATGGCTACACCTTC.